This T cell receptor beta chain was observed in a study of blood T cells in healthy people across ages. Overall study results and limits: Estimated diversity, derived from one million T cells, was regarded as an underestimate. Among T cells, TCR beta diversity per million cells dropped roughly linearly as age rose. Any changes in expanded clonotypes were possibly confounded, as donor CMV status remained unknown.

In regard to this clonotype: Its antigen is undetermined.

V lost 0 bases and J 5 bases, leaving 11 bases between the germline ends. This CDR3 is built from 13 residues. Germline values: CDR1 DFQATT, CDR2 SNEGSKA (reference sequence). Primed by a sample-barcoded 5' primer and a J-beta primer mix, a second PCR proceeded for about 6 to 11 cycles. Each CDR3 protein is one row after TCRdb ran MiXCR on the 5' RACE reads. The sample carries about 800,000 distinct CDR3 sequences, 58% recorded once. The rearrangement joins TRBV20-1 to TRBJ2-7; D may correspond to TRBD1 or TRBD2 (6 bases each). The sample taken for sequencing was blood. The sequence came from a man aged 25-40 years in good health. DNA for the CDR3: TGCAGTGCTAGAGAGGGGGGCTGGGACGAGCAGTACTTC. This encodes CSAREGGWDEQYF.